This TCR beta chain was obtained from a study of brain T cells in children with intractable seizures. Produced via immunoSEQ multiplex PCR; TCRdb's table is partial and in-frame only. This table holds under 400,000 clones, 93% found once. Regarding time point: blood from clinic visit 5 months post-surgery; TSC patient then seizure free. The sequenced cases were selected for having the highest brain T cell transcript signatures. The germline gives CDR1 MNHEY, CDR2 SMNVEV (reference sequence). The CDR3 extends over 18 amino acids. Trimming removed 5 bases from V and 5 bases from J, with 24 bases in between.

The source of this sequence is a boy younger than two with tuberous sclerosis and intractable seizures. Sequenced material: peripheral blood, taken 4 to 5 months after surgery. The chain combines TRBV27 with TRBJ2-2; a possible D gene is TRBD2 (6 bases). CDR3: CASSPYPPSAVATGELFF. CDR3 DNA: TGTGCCAGCAGTCCCTATCCTCCTAGCGCGGTGGCGACCGGGGAGCTGTTTTTT.